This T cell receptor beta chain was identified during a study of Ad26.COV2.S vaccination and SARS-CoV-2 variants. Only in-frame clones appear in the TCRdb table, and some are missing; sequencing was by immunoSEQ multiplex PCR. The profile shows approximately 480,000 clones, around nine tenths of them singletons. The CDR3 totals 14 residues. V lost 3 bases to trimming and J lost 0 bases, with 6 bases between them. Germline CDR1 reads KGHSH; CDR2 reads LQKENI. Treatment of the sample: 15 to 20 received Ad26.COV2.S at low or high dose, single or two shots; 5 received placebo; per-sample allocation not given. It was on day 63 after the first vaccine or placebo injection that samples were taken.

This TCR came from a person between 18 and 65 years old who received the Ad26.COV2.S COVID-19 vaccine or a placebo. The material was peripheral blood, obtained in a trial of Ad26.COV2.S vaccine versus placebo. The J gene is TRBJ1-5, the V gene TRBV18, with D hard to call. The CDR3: CASSPVNSNQPQHF. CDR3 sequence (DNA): TGTGCCAGCTCACCGGTCAATAGCAATCAGCCCCAGCATTTT.